The 10 T cell receptor beta chains given below trace back to one sample, sequenced in a study of cytomegalovirus exposure and HLA in healthy donors. Both 60 Vbeta primers and 13 Jbeta primers went into the PCR. The method was immunoSEQ multiplex PCR; TCRdb's version includes in-frame clones alone and lacks a portion of them. The repertoire has some 71,000 clones, approximately 67% of them found once; the top ten carry approximately 7.6%. Sequencing input: PBMCs. The receptor source for this set is a man in his forties in good health and CMV-seropositive.

CDR3 loop: CAWSRGALQPQHF. In DNA form, the CDR3 reads TGTGCCTGGTCCAGGGGGGCCCTTCAGCCCCAGCATTTT. The genes are TRBV30 and TRBJ1-5; 7 positions match TRBD1. The germline V gene has CDR1 GTSNPN and CDR2 SVGIG (reference sequence). The CDR3 runs 13 residues. V lost 5 bases to trimming and J lost 6 bases; unmatched junction nucleotides: 7.

The chain joins TRBV4-2 to TRBJ1-6; no firm D call. In germline, CDR1 is LGHNA, CDR2 YNFKEQ. CDR3 length: 17 residues. Trimming removed 1 base at V and 7 bases at J, with 17 bases between. The CDR3 sequence: CASSQGAGKGENSPLHF. The CDR3 region has the DNA TGTGCCAGCAGCCAAGGTGCCGGGAAGGGAGAGAATTCACCCCTCCACTTT.

The chain employs TRBV6-6 and TRBJ1-6; TRBD1 matches 7 bases. V gave up 6 bases and J gave up 4 bases; unmatched junction bases: 6. Germline values: CDR1 MNHNY, CDR2 SVGAGI (reference sequence). The CDR3 runs to 15 residues. The CDR3 region is CASSPGTAYNSPLHF. In nucleotides, the CDR3 is TGTGCCAGCAGCCCAGGGACAGCATATAATTCACCCCTCCACTTT.

The table lists this clone with a few counts. The chain links TRBV5-4 to TRBJ2-2, with D maybe TRBD1 (6 bases). The germline CDR1 and CDR2 sequences are SGHNT and YYREEE (reference sequence). This CDR3 has 14 residues. The V end lost 5 bases, the J end lost 2 bases, and 10 bases lay between the germline ends. CDR3 residues: CASSPRGNTGELFF. The CDR3, as DNA: TGTGCCAGCAGTCCCAGGGGAAACACCGGGGAGCTGTTTTTT.

About this clone itself: This CDR3 is also generated by other DNA sequences in the sample. This CDR3 reads CASSVVPGTGELFF. CDR3 nucleotides: TGTGCCAGCAGCGTAGTTCCGGGGACCGGGGAGCTGTTTTTT. The chain links TRBV9 to TRBJ2-2; D is possibly TRBD2 (5 bases). CDR1 and CDR2 from the germline V gene are SGDLS and YYNGEE. This CDR3 comprises 14 residues. The V gene lost 0 bases and the J gene lost 5 bases, with 8 bases spanning the gap.

The chain uses TRBV5-1 and TRBJ2-1, with 9 bases that match TRBD2. The CDR3 length is 15 residues. Germline V CDR1 and CDR2: SGHRS, YFSETQ. V was clipped by 0 bases and J by 6 bases; unmatched bases: 4. As DNA, the CDR3 is TGCGCCAGCAGCTTGGCCCCTAGCGGGGTCAATGAGCAGTTCTTC. As protein: CASSLAPSGVNEQFF.

This sequence joins TRBV5-4 and TRBJ1-2, with D possibly TRBD1 on 6 matching bases. The CDR3 has 13 residues. V lost 0 bases to trimming and J lost 6 bases, with 9 bases between them. Germline V CDR1 and CDR2: SGHNT, YYREEE (reference sequence). The CDR3 coding sequence is TGTGCCAGCAGCTTGGCAGGGGTCGATGGCTACACCTTC. Residues: CASSLAGVDGYTF.

The rearrangement links TRBV6-6 to TRBJ2-7, with a weak D call TRBD1 (6 bases). V was cut by 5 bases and J by 2 bases, with 19 bases left in between. The CDR3 contains 16 residues. CDR1 and CDR2 from the germline V gene are MNHNY and SVGAGI (reference sequence). As DNA, the CDR3 is TGTGCCAGCAGTCAGCCCGCAAGGGGGTCTGCCTACGAGCAGTACTTC. It yields the protein CASSQPARGSAYEQYF.

Only a few counts were recorded for this clone. J is TRBJ2-3 and V is TRBV7-3; D unresolved. V lost 2 bases and J lost 7, with 13 bases in between. The CDR3 is 14 amino acids. The germline V gene has CDR1 SGHTA and CDR2 FQGTGA. The DNA of the CDR3 is TGTGCCAGCAGCTTAGCGCCCGATAGTTATACGCAGTATTTT. Translating gives CASSLAPDSYTQYF. Full variable domain (rest looked up from reference TRBV7-3 and TRBJ2-3): GAGVSQTPSNKVTEKGKYVELRCDPISGHTALYWYRQSLGQGPEFLIYFQGTGAADDSGLPNDRFFAVRPEGSVSTLKIQRTERGDSAVYLCASSLAPDSYTQYFGPGTRLTVL.

The chain joins TRBV27 to TRBJ2-3; D is perhaps TRBD2 (6 bases). The CDR3 is 12 amino acids. In germline, CDR1 is MNHEY, CDR2 SMNVEV (reference sequence). Trimming shortened V by 5 bases and J by 6 bases, and 9 bases separated the two germline ends. The CDR3 nucleotides are TGTGCCAGCAGTCCCGCGGGGGATACGCAGTATTTT. The encoded protein is CASSPAGDTQYF.